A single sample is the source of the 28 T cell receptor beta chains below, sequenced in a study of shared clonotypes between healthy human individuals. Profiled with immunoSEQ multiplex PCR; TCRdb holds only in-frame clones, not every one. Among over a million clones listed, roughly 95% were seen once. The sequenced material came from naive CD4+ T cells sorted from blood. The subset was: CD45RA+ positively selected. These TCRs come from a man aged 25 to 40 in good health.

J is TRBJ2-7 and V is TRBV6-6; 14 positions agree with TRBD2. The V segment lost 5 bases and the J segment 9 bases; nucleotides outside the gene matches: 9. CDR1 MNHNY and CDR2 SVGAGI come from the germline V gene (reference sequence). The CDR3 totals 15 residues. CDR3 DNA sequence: TGTGCCAGCAGTCATCCGGGACTAGCGGGAGTCGTGCAGTACTTC. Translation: CASSHPGLAGVVQYF.

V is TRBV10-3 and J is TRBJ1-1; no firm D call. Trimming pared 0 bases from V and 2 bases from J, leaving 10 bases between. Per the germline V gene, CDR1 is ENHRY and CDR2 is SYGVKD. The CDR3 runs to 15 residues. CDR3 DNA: TGTGCCATCAGTGAGTCGACTCAGATCAACACTGAAGCTTTCTTT. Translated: CAISESTQINTEAFF.

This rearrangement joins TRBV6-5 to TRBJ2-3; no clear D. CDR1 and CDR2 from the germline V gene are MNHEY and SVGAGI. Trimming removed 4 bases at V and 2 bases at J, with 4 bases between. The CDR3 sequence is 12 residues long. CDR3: CASSSTTDTQYF. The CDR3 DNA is TGTGCCAGCAGTTCGACCACAGATACGCAGTATTTT.

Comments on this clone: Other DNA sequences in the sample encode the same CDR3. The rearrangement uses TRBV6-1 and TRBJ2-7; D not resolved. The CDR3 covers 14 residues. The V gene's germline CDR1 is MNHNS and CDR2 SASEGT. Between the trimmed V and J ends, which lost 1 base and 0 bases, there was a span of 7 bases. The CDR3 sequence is CASSEVAGSYEQYF. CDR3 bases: TGTGCCAGCAGTGAAGTTGCAGGCTCCTACGAGCAGTACTTC.

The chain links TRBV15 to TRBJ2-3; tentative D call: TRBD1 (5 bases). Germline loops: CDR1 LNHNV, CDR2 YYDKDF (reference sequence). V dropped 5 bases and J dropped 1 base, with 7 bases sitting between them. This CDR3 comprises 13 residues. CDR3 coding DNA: TGTGCCACCAGCGGGGCGGGCACAGATACGCAGTATTTT. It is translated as CATSGAGTDTQYF. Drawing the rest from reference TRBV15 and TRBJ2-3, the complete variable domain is DAMVIQNPRYQVTQFGKPVTLSCSQTLNHNVMYWYQQKSSQAPKLLFHYYDKDFNNEADTPDNFQSRRPNTSFCFLDIRSPGLGDTAMYLCATSGAGTDTQYFGPGTRLTVL.

The CDR3 is CASSYSQNIGNTIYF. The CDR3 DNA reads TGTGCCAGCAGTTACTCCCAGAATATTGGAAACACCATATATTTT. The chain couples TRBV6-5 to TRBJ1-3, with D hard to call. The CDR3 runs 15 residues. Trimming removed 0 bases from V and 3 bases from J, with 9 bases in between. CDR1 is MNHEY and CDR2 is SVGAGI in the germline V gene.

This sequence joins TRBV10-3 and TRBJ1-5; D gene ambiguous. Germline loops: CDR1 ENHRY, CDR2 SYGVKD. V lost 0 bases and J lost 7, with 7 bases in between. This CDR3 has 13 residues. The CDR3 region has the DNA TGTGCCATCAGTGAGTCGGATAACCAGCCCCAGCATTTT. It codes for CAISESDNQPQHF.

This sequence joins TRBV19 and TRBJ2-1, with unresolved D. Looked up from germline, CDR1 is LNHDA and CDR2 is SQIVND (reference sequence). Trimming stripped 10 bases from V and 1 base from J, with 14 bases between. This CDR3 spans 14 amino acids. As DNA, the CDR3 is TGTGCCACCGCCACAGCGAAATCCTACAATGAGCAGTTCTTC. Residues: CATATAKSYNEQFF.

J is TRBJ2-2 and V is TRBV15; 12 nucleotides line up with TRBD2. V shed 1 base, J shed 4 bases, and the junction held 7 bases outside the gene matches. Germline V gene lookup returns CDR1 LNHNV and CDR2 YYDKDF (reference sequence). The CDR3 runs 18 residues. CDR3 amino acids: CATSRGLAGGPGTGELFF. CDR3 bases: TGTGCCACCAGCAGAGGGCTAGCGGGAGGGCCGGGCACCGGGGAGCTGTTTTTT.

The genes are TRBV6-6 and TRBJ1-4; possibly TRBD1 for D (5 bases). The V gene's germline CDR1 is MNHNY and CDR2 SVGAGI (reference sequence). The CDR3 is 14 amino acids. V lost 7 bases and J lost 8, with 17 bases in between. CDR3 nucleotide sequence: TGTGCCAGCAAGGACGGGGCCACCCAAGAAAAACTGTTTTTT. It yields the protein CASKDGATQEKLFF.

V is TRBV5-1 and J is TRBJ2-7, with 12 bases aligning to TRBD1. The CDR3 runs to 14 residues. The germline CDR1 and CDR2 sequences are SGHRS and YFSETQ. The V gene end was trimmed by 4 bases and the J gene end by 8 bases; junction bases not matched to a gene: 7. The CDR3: CASSAPGQGAQQYF. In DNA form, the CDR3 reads TGCGCCAGCAGCGCACCGGGACAGGGGGCCCAGCAGTACTTC.

DNA for the CDR3: TGTGCCAGCAGTTTCATTGAGGGTCTAGCCAAAAACATTCAGTACTTC. Translating it yields CASSFIEGLAKNIQYF. The chain employs TRBV28 and TRBJ2-4, with a weak D call TRBD2 (5 bases). V was clipped by 3 bases and J by 0 bases, with 12 bases between them. There are 16 residues in the CDR3. The germline V gene encodes CDR1 MDHEN and CDR2 SYDVKM.

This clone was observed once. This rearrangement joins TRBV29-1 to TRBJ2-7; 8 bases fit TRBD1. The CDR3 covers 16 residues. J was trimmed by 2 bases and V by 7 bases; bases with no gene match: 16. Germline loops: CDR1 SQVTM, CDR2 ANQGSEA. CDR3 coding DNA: TGCAGCGGCTCTAAGGACAGGGACATTCGGACCTACGAGCAGTACTTC. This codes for CSGSKDRDIRTYEQYF.

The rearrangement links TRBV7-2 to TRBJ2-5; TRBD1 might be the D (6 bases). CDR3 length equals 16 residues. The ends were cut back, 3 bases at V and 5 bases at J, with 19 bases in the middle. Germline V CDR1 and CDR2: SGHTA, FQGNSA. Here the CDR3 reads CASSLVNAGVGETQYF. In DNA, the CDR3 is TGTGCCAGCAGCTTGGTCAATGCAGGGGTGGGGGAGACCCAGTACTTC.

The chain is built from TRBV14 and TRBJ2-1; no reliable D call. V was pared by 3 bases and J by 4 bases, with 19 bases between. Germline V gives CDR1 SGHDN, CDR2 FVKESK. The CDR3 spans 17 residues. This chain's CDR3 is CASSQANRIQKYNEQFF. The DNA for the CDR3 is TGTGCCAGCAGCCAGGCTAACCGTATTCAAAAATACAATGAGCAGTTCTTC.

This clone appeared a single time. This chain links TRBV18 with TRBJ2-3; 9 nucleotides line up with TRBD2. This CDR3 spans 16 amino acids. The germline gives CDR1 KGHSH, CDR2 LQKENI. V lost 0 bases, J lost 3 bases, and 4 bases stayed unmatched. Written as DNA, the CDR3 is TGTGCCAGCTCACCACCGGCGACTAGCGGAACAGATACGCAGTATTTT. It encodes CASSPPATSGTDTQYF.

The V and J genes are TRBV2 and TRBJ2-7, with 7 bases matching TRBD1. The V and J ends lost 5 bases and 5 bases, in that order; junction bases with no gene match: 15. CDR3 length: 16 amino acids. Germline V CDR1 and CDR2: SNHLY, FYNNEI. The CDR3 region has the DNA TGTGCCAGCAGTCCGCCGGGTAGAGGGGGCGAAGACGAGCAGTACTTC. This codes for CASSPPGRGGEDEQYF.

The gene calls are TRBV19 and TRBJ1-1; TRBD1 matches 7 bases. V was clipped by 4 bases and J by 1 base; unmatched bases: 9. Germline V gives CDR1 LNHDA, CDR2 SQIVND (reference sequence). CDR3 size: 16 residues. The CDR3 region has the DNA TGTGCCAGTAGTACTTCAGGGGGAGGGGGGAACACTGAAGCTTTCTTT. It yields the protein CASSTSGGGGNTEAFF.

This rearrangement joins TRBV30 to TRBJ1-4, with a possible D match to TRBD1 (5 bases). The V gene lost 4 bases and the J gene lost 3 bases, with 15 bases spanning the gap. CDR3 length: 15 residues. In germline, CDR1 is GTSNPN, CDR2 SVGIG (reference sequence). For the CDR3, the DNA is TGTGCCTGGAAGGGCTGGCGAGGGGCTAATGAAAAACTGTTTTTT. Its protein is CAWKGWRGANEKLFF.

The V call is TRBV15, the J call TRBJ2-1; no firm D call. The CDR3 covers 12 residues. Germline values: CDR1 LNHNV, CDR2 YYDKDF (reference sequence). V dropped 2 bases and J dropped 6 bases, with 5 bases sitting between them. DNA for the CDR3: TGTGCCACCAGCAGAATATCCAATGAGCAGTTCTTC. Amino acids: CATSRISNEQFF.

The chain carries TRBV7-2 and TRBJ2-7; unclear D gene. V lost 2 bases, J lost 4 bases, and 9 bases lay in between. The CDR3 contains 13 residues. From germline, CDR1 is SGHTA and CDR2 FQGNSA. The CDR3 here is CASSLSPYYEQYF. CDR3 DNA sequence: TGTGCCAGCAGCTTATCCCCTTATTACGAGCAGTACTTC.

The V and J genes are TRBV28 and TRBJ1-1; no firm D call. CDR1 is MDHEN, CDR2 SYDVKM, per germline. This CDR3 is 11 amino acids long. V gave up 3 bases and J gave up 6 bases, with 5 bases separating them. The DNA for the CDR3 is TGTGCCAGCAGTTTCTTTGCTGAAGCTTTCTTT. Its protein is CASSFFAEAFF.

The CDR3 spells CASSRSSGNSYNEQFF. CDR3 in DNA: TGTGCCAGCAGTCGCTCTAGCGGGAACTCCTACAATGAGCAGTTCTTC. The chain couples TRBV2 to TRBJ2-1; 9 positions agree with TRBD2. With 5 bases clipped from V and 0 bases from J, the junction kept 5 bases outside the gene matches. The CDR3 runs to 16 residues. Germline CDR1 and CDR2: SNHLY and FYNNEI.

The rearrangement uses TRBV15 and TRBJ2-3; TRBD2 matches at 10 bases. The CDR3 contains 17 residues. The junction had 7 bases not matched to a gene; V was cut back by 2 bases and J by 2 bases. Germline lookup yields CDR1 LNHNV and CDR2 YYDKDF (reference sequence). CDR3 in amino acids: CATSRPASGSNTDTQYF. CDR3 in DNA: TGTGCCACCAGCAGACCTGCTAGCGGGAGTAACACAGATACGCAGTATTTT.

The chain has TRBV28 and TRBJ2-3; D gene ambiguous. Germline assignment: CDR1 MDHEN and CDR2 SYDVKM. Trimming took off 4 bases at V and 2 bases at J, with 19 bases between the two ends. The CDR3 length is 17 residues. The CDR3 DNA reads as TGTGCCAGCAGTTCCGGTTTGCTGGCCCTTTACACAGATACGCAGTATTTT. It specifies CASSSGLLALYTDTQYF. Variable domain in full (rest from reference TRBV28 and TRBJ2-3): DVKVTQSSRYLVKRTGEKVFLECVQDMDHENMFWYRQDPGLGLRLIYFSYDVKMKEKGDIPEGYSVSREKKERFSLILESASTNQTSMYLCASSSGLLALYTDTQYFGPGTRLTVL.

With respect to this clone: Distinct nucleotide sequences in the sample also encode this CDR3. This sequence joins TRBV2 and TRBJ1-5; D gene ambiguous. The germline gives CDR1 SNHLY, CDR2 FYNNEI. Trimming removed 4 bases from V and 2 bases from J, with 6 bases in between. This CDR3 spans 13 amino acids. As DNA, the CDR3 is TGTGCCAGCAGTGGTAGGGGCAATCAGCCCCAGCATTTT. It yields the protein CASSGRGNQPQHF. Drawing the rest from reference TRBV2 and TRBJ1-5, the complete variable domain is EPEVTQTPSHQVTQMGQEVILRCVPISNHLYFYWYRQILGQKVEFLVSFYNNEISEKSEIFDDQFSVERPDGSNFTLKIRSTKLEDSAMYFCASSGRGNQPQHFGDGTRLSIL.

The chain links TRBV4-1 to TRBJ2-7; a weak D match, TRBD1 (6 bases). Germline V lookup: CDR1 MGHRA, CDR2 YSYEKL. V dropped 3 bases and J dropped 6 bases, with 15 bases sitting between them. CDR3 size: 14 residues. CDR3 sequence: CASSHAFPRGEQYF. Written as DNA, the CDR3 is TGCGCCAGCAGCCACGCGTTCCCCAGGGGCGAGCAGTACTTC.

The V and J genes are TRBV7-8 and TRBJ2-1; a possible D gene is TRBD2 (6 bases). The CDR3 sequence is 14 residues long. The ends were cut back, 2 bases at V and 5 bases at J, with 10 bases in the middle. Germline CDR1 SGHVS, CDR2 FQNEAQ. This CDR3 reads CASSLISGDNEQFF. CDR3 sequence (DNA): TGTGCCAGCAGCTTAATTAGCGGCGACAATGAGCAGTTCTTC.